A selection of T cell receptor beta chains follows, all from one sample in a study of blood T cell repertoires in COVID-19. Only in-frame clones appear in the TCRdb table, and some are missing; sequencing was by immunoSEQ multiplex PCR. The data show around 200,000 clones, with around 86% seen just once and 4.5% to 7.5% held by the top ten. The sample consisted of peripheral blood. Receptors originate from a man aged 80 or over with acute or convalescent COVID-19. Both conserved end residues are part of each CDR3. D genes are given only for firm matches. Clone size appears in some rows only: once, few, many, or a class for an expanded clone.

TRBV4-2	TRBJ2-5	once	-	CASSPSAAQETQYF	TGTGCCAGCAGCCCTAGCGCCGCACAAGAGACCCAGTACTTC
TRBV27	TRBJ2-1	-	-	CASSSSAPYNEQFF	TGTGCCAGCAGTTCTAGCGCCCCGTACAATGAGCAGTTCTTC
TRBV5-1	TRBJ1-5	-	-	CASSLVSGFDQPQHF	TGCGCCAGCAGCTTGGTTTCAGGGTTTGATCAGCCCCAGCATTTT
TRBV19	TRBJ1-6	few	TRBD1	CASRTGENSPLHF	TGTGCCAGTAGGACAGGGGAAAATTCACCCCTCCACTTT
TRBV11-2	TRBJ2-1	-	TRBD2	CASSLELWGSGRTYNEQFF	TGTGCCAGCAGCTTAGAACTTTGGGGGAGCGGGAGGACCTACAATGAGCAGTTCTTC
TRBV27	TRBJ1-5	-	TRBD1	CASSFSQGNQPQHF	TGTGCCAGCAGTTTCTCACAGGGGAATCAGCCCCAGCATTTT
TRBV27	TRBJ2-2	once	-	CASSLVYANTGELFF	TGTGCCAGCAGTTTAGTGTATGCGAACACCGGGGAGCTGTTTTTT
TRBV4-1	TRBJ1-1	-	-	CASSQEWGGEAFF	TGCGCCAGCAGCCAAGAATGGGGGGGAGAAGCTTTCTTT
TRBV7-9	TRBJ2-5	-	TRBD1	CASSRSSTGSETQYF	TGTGCCAGCAGCCGTTCTTCGACAGGGTCGGAGACCCAGTACTTC
TRBV7-2	TRBJ2-3	once	TRBD2	CASSLVPAGGPRDTQYF	TGTGCCAGCAGCTTAGTACCGGCGGGAGGGCCGAGAGATACGCAGTATTTT
TRBV5-1	TRBJ2-1	-	TRBD2	CASSPTSGSYNEQFF	TGCGCCAGCAGTCCGACTAGCGGGAGCTACAATGAGCAGTTCTTC
TRBV30	TRBJ2-1	once	-	CAWSVGGARDEQFF	TGTGCCTGGAGTGTTGGGGGGGCGAGGGATGAGCAGTTCTTC
TRBV7-2	TRBJ1-1	-	TRBD1	CASSHGTGMNTEAFF	TGTGCCAGCAGTCACGGGACAGGGATGAACACTGAAGCTTTCTTT
TRBV5-1	TRBJ2-1	-	TRBD2	CASTPSSSGSSYNEQFF	TGCGCCAGCACCCCATCATCTAGCGGGAGCTCCTACAATGAGCAGTTCTTC
TRBV27	TRBJ1-6	-	TRBD1	CASSLWTGLGNSPLHF	TGTGCCAGCAGTTTATGGACAGGCTTGGGGAATTCACCCCTCCACTTT
TRBV9	TRBJ2-1	-	TRBD2	CASSAVAGEASEQFF	TGTGCCAGCAGCGCCGTAGCGGGAGAGGCCAGTGAGCAGTTCTTC
TRBV6-5	TRBJ2-7	-	TRBD2	CASSPGTSGSYEQYF	TGTGCCAGCAGTCCCGGGACTAGCGGGAGCTACGAGCAGTACTTC
TRBV11-2	TRBJ1-4	-	TRBD1	CASSIHTGTAGEKLFF	TGTGCCAGCAGCATCCACACCGGGACAGCAGGTGAAAAACTGTTTTTT
TRBV18	TRBJ2-2	-	-	CASSPDGHKTGELFF	TGTGCCAGCTCACCAGACGGACACAAAACCGGGGAGCTGTTTTTT
TRBV5-1	TRBJ2-1	-	-	CASGHSGANNEQFF	TGCGCCAGCGGGCACAGCGGAGCTAACAATGAGCAGTTCTTC
TRBV30	TRBJ1-1	-	TRBD1	CAWSQRNRGLLNTEAFF	TGTGCCTGGAGTCAAAGAAACAGGGGGCTACTGAACACTGAAGCTTTCTTT
TRBV5-4	TRBJ2-2	once	-	CASSLIGRGAGELFF	TGTGCCAGCAGCTTGATCGGGAGAGGGGCCGGGGAGCTGTTTTTT
TRBV28	TRBJ1-5	-	-	CASSQNRMSNQPQHF	TGTGCCAGCAGTCAAAACAGAATGAGCAATCAGCCCCAGCATTTT
TRBV7-3	TRBJ1-6	-	-	CASSPDPRGYNSPLHF	TGTGCCAGCAGCCCCGACCCACGAGGGTATAATTCACCCCTCCACTTT
TRBV9	TRBJ2-6	-	TRBD1	CASSVSGQGAGGANVLTF	TGTGCCAGCAGCGTTTCAGGACAGGGGGCGGGTGGGGCCAACGTCCTGACTTTC
TRBV19	TRBJ2-1	-	TRBD2	CATQKGWEGNEQFF	TGTGCCACCCAGAAGGGGTGGGAGGGGAATGAGCAGTTCTTC
TRBV29-1	TRBJ1-2	-	-	CSAPQGNYGYTF	TGCAGCGCCCCCCAGGGCAACTATGGCTACACCTTC